The clone carrying this TCR beta chain was seen a few times. CDR3 length: 14 residues. Looked up from germline, CDR1 is SGHNT and CDR2 is YYREEE (reference sequence). Trimming pared 0 bases from V and 5 bases from J, leaving 11 bases between. TCRdb's copy holds only in-frame clones and misses some; the assay was immunoSEQ multiplex PCR. The table lists 150,000 or so clones, roughly three quarters of them singletons. The data were taken from a study of blood T cell repertoires in COVID-19. The sequenced sample was peripheral blood. The receptor comes from a woman in her seventies with acute or convalescent COVID-19. The J gene is TRBJ1-2, the V gene TRBV5-4; possibly TRBD1 for D (6 bases). The CDR3 bases are TGTGCCAGCAGCTTGGCCGCAGGGGAGTATGGCTACACCTTC. Protein sequence: CASSLAAGEYGYTF.